This T cell receptor beta chain is from a study of blood T cells in healthy people across ages. For the second PCR, which ran for roughly 6 to 12 cycles, a sample-barcoded 5' primer and a J-beta primer mix were used. TCRdb re-called the 5' RACE reads with MiXCR, one entry per CDR3 protein. The sample carries around 750,000 distinct CDR3 sequences, 53% recorded once. Germline CDR1 and CDR2: LNHDA and SQIVND (reference sequence). Trimming removed 7 bases from V and 9 bases from J, with 18 bases in between. The CDR3 is 13 amino acids. This clonotype originated in a man older than 75 in good health. The rearrangement links TRBV19 to TRBJ1-1; D perhaps matches TRBD1 (6 bases). Specimen: blood. Here the CDR3 reads CASKHGGGQQAFF. CDR3 sequence (DNA): TGTGCCAGTAAACATGGGGGGGGGCAGCAAGCTTTCTTT.